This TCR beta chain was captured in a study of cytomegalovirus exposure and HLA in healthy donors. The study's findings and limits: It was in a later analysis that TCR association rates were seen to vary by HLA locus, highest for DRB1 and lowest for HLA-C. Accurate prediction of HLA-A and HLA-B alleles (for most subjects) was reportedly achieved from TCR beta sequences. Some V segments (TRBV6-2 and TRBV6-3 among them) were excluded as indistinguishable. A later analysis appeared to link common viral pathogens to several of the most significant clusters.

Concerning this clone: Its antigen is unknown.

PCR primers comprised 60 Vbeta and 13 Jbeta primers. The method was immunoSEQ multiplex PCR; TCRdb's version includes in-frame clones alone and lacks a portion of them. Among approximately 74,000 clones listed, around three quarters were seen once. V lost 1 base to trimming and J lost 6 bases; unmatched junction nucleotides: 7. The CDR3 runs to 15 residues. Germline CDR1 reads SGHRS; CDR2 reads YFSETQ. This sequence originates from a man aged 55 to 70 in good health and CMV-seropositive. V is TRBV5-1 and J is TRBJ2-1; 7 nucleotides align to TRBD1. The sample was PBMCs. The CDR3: CASSLRQGGGNEQFF. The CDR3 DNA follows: TGCGCCAGCAGCTTGAGACAGGGTGGCGGCAATGAGCAGTTCTTC. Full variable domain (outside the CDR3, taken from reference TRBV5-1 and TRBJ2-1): KAGVTQTPRYLIKTRGQQVTLSCSPISGHRSVSWYQQTPGQGLQFLFEYFSETQRNKGNFPGRFSGRQFSNSRSEMNVSTLELGDSALYLCASSLRQGGGNEQFFGPGTRLTVL.